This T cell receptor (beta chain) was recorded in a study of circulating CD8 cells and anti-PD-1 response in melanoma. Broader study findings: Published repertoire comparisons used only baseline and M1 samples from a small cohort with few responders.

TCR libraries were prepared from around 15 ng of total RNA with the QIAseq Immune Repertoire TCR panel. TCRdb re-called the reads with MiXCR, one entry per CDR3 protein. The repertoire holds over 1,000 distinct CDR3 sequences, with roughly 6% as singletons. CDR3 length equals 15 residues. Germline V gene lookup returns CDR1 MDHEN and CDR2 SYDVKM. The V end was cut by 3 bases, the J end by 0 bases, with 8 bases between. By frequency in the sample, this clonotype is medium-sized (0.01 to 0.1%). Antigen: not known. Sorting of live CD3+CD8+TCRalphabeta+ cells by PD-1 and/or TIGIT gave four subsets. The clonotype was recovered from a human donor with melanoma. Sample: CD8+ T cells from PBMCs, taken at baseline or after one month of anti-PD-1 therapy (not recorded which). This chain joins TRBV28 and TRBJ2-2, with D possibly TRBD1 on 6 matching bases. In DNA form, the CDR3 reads TGTGCCAGCAGTTTGACAGGCCCGAACACCGGGGAGCTGTTTTTT. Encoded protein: CASSLTGPNTGELFF.